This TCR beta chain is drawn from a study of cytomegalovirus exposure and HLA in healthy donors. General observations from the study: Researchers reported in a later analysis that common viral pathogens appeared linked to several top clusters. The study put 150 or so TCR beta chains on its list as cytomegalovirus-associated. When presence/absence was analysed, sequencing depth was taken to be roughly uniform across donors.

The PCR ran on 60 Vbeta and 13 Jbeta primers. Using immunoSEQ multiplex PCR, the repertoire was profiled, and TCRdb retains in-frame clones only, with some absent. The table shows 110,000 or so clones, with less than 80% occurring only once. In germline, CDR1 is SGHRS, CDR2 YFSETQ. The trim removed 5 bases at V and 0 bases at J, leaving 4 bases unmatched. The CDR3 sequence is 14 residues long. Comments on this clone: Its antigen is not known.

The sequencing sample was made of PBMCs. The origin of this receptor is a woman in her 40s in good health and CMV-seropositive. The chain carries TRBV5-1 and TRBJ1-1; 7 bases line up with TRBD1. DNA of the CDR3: TGCGCCAGCAGTTCGGACAGGCTGAACACTGAAGCTTTCTTT. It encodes CASSSDRLNTEAFF. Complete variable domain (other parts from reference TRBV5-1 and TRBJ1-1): KAGVTQTPRYLIKTRGQQVTLSCSPISGHRSVSWYQQTPGQGLQFLFEYFSETQRNKGNFPGRFSGRQFSNSRSEMNVSTLELGDSALYLCASSSDRLNTEAFFGQGTRLTVV.